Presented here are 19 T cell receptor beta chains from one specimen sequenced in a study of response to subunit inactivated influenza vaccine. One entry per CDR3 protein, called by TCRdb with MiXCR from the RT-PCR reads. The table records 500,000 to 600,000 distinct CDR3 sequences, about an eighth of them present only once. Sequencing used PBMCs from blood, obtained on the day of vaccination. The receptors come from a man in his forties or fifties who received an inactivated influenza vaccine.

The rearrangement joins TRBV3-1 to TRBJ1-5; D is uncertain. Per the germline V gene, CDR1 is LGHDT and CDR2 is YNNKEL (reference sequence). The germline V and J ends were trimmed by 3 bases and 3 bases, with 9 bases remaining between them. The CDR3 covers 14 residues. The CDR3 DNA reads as TGTGCCAGCAGCCACGCAGGTAACAATCAGCCCCAGCATTTT. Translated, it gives CASSHAGNNQPQHF.

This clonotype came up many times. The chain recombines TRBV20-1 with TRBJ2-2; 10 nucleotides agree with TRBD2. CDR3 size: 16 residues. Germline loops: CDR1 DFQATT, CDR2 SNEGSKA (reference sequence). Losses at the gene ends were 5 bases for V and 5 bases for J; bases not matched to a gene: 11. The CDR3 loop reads CSAHLTSGMRTGELFF. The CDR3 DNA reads TGCAGTGCTCACCTCACTAGCGGGATGAGGACCGGGGAGCTGTTTTTT.

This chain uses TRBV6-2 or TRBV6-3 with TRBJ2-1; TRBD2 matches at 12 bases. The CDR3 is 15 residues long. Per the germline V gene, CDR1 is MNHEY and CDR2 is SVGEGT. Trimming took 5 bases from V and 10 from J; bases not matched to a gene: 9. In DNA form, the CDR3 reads TGTGCCAGCAGTCTAACTAGCGGGAGGAACAGCGAGCAGTTCTTC. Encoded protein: CASSLTSGRNSEQFF.

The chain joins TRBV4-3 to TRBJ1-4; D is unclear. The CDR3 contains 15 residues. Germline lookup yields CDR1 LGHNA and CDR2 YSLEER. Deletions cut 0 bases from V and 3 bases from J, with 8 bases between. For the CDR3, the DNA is TGCGCCAGCAGCCAAGACAGCGTAGCTAATGAAAAACTGTTTTTT. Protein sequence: CASSQDSVANEKLFF.

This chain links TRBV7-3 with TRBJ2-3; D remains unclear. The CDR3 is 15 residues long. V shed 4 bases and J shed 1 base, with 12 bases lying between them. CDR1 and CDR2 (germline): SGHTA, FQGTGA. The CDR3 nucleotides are TGTGCCAGCAGCTCAACCAGAGACGGCACAGATACGCAGTATTTT. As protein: CASSSTRDGTDTQYF.

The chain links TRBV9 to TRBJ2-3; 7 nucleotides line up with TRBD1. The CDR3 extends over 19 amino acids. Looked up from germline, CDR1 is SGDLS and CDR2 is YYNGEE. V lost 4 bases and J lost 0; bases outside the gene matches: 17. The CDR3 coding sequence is TGTGCCAGCAGCACGCCCCCTGGGACAGAGGTTTCTAGCACAGATACGCAGTATTTT. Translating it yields CASSTPPGTEVSSTDTQYF.

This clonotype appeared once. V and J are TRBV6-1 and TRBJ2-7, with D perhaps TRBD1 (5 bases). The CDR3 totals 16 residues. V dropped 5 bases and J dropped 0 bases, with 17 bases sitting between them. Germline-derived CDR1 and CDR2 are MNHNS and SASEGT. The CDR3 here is CASSPYRRISSYEQYF. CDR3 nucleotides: TGTGCCAGCAGTCCTTACAGGCGAATAAGCTCCTACGAGCAGTACTTC.

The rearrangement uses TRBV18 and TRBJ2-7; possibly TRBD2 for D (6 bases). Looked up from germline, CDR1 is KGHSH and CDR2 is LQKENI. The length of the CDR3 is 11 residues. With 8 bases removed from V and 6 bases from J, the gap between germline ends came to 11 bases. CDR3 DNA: TGTGCCAGCACGGCCGGGAGCGAGCAGTACTTC. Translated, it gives CASTAGSEQYF.

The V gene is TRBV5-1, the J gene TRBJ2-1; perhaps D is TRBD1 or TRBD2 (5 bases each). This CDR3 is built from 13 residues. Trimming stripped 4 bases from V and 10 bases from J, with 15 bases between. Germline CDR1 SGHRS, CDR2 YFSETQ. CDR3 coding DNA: TGCGCCAGCAGCCGGGACCCCCAGCAGGAGCAGTTCTTC. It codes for CASSRDPQQEQFF.

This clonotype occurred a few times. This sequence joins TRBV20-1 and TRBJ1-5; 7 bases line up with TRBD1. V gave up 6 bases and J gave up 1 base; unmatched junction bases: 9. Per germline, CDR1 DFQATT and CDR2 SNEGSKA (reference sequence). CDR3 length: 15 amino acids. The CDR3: CSAPPSQGSNQPQHF. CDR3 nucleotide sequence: TGCAGTGCCCCCCCCTCACAGGGGAGCAATCAGCCCCAGCATTTT.

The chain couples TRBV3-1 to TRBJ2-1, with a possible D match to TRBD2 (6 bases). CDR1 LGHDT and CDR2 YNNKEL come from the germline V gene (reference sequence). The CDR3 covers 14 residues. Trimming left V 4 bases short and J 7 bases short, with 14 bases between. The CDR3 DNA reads TGTGCCAGCAGCCCCCTGGAGGGACGGAATGAGCAGTTCTTC. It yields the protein CASSPLEGRNEQFF.

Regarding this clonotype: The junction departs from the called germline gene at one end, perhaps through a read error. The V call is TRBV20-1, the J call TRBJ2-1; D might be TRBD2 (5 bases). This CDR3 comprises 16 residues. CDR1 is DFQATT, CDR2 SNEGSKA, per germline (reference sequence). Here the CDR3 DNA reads TGCTGTGCTAGAGATGGCGGCCTAGCTTCCTACAATGAGCAGTTCTTC. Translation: CCARDGGLASYNEQFF.

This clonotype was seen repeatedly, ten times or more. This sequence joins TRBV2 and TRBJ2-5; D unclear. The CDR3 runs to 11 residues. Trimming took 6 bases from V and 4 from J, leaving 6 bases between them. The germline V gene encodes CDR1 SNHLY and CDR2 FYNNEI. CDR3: CASSVRETQYF. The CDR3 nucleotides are TGTGCCAGCAGCGTAAGAGAGACCCAGTACTTC.

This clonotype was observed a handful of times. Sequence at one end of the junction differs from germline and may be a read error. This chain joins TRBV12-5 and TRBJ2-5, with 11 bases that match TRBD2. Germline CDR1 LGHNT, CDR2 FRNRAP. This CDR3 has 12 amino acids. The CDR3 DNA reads TGTGCTAGTGGTTTGGAACTAGCGGGGGCCACATTC. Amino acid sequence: CASGLELAGATF.

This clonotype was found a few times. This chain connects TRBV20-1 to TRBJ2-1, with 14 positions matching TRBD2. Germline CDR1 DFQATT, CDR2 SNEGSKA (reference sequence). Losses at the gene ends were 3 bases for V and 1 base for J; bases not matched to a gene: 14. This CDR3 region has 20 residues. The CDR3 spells CSARLGTSGGYRLSYNEQFF. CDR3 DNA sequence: TGCAGTGCTAGGCTCGGGACTAGCGGGGGTTATCGTTTATCCTACAATGAGCAGTTCTTC.

CDR3 coding DNA: TGCGCCAGCAGCTTCAACATGGATCGGGGCACCGGGGAGCTGTTTTTT. Amino acids: CASSFNMDRGTGELFF. The chain employs TRBV5-1 and TRBJ2-2; D is perhaps TRBD2 (5 bases). V lost 2 bases and J 4 bases, leaving 15 bases between the germline ends. This CDR3 is 16 amino acids long. Germline CDR1 and CDR2: SGHRS and YFSETQ.

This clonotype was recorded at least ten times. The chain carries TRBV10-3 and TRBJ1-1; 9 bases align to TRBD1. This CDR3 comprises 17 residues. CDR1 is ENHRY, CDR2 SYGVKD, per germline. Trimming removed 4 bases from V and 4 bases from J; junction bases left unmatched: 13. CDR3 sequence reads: CAISAGTGIKKGTEAFF. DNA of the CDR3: TGTGCCATCAGTGCCGGGACAGGGATAAAAAAGGGCACTGAAGCTTTCTTT.

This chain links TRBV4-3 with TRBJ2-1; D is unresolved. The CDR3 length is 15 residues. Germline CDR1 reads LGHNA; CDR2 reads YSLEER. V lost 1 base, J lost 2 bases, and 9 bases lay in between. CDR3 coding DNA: TGCGCCAGCAGCCAAGGCATAGCTACCTACAATGAGCAGTTCTTC. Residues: CASSQGIATYNEQFF.

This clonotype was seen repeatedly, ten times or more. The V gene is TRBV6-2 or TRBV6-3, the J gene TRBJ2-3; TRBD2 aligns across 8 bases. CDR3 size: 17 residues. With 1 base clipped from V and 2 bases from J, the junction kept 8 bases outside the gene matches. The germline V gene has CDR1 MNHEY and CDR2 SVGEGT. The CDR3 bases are TGTGCCAGCAGTTACTTAGGTAGCGGGGTTCTCACAGATACGCAGTATTTT. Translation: CASSYLGSGVLTDTQYF.